Listed below are T cell receptor beta chains from one sample, sequenced in a study of tumor and adjacent non-tumor tissue in lung cancer. From the multiplex PCR reads, TCRdb called clonotypes with MiXCR, one entry per CDR3 protein. The sample holds just over 200,000 distinct CDR3 sequences, roughly 70% seen once. The sequenced sample was lung tumor tissue. All receptors derive from a man aged 55 to 70 with non-small cell lung cancer. Both conserved end residues are part of each CDR3. Each record gives: J gene, CDR3 length, clone size, D gene, V gene, CDR3 DNA, CDR3 protein. A D gene is named only where the DNA matches it firmly. The size field is filled for only some rows; it gives once, few, many or a size class.

J gene: TRBJ2-1; CDR3 length: 15; clone size: .; D gene: .; V gene: TRBV4-2; CDR3 DNA: TGTGCCAGCAGCCCTTCAGCGGTCTCCTACAATGAGCAGTTCTTC; CDR3 protein: CASSPSAVSYNEQFF
J gene: TRBJ2-1; CDR3 length: 13; clone size: .; D gene: .; V gene: TRBV11-2; CDR3 DNA: TGTGACAGCAGCTCTGTATTTTACAATGATCAGTCCTTC; CDR3 protein: CDSSSVFYNDQSF
J gene: TRBJ2-7; CDR3 length: 15; clone size: .; D gene: TRBD2; V gene: TRBV11-2; CDR3 DNA: TGTGCCAGCGGCTCCACTAGCGGGGACTGGTACGAGCAGTATTTC; CDR3 protein: CASGSTSGDWYEQYF
J gene: TRBJ1-6; CDR3 length: 13; clone size: medium-sized; D gene: .; V gene: TRBV20-1; CDR3 DNA: TGCAGTGCTAGTCAGGGCTGGAATTCACCCCTCCACTTT; CDR3 protein: CSASQGWNSPLHF
J gene: TRBJ2-3; CDR3 length: 14; clone size: .; D gene: .; V gene: TRBV7-9; CDR3 DNA: TGTGCCAGCAGGTCCCCCAACGCCACAGATACGCAGTATTTT; CDR3 protein: CASRSPNATDTQYF
J gene: TRBJ2-1; CDR3 length: 16; clone size: .; D gene: TRBD1; V gene: TRBV24-1; CDR3 DNA: TGTGCCACCAGTGATTTGTTAGGGGGCCTCGGGAATGAGCAGTTCTTC; CDR3 protein: CATSDLLGGLGNEQFF
J gene: TRBJ2-7; CDR3 length: 14; clone size: .; D gene: .; V gene: TRBV28; CDR3 DNA: TGTGCCAGCAAATATATCCACGTTATGAACGAGCAGTACTTC; CDR3 protein: CASKYIHVMNEQYF
J gene: TRBJ2-1; CDR3 length: 12; clone size: .; D gene: .; V gene: TRBV7-8; CDR3 DNA: TGTGCCAGCAGCTACGGACAGTCGCGAGAGTTCTTC; CDR3 protein: CASSYGQSREFF
J gene: TRBJ2-5; CDR3 length: 13; clone size: .; D gene: TRBD1; V gene: TRBV11-2; CDR3 DNA: TGTGCCAGCAGTTCTACAGGGGAAGTGATCCAGTACTTC; CDR3 protein: CASSSTGEVIQYF
J gene: TRBJ2-1; CDR3 length: 12; clone size: many; D gene: .; V gene: TRBV11-3; CDR3 DNA: TGTGCCAGCAGCTCGGGGTGGGGTGAGCAGTTCTTC; CDR3 protein: CASSSGWGEQFF
J gene: TRBJ1-1; CDR3 length: 15; clone size: .; D gene: .; V gene: TRBV24-1; CDR3 DNA: TGTGCCACCAGTGATGGGCAAGGTCTTAACACTGAAGCTTTCTTT; CDR3 protein: CATSDGQGLNTEAFF
J gene: TRBJ2-3; CDR3 length: 15; clone size: many; D gene: .; V gene: TRBV11-3; CDR3 DNA: TGTGCCAGCAGCGCCGCTAGTGTGTTCACAGATACGCAGTATTTT; CDR3 protein: CASSAASVFTDTQYF
J gene: TRBJ2-7; CDR3 length: 12; clone size: .; D gene: .; V gene: TRBV20-1; CDR3 DNA: TGCAGTGCACCTCAGGGCTTCGACGAGCAGTACTTC; CDR3 protein: CSAPQGFDEQYF
J gene: TRBJ1-6; CDR3 length: 14; clone size: few; D gene: TRBD1; V gene: TRBV9; CDR3 DNA: TGTGCCAGCAGCCCGGGACAGGCGAATTCACCCCTCCACTTT; CDR3 protein: CASSPGQANSPLHF
J gene: TRBJ2-3; CDR3 length: 13; clone size: .; D gene: .; V gene: TRBV11-2; CDR3 DNA: TGTGCCAGCAGCTTAGATCCCACATATACACAGTATTTT; CDR3 protein: CASSLDPTYTQYF
J gene: TRBJ1-2; CDR3 length: 17; clone size: many; D gene: TRBD1; V gene: TRBV6-5; CDR3 DNA: TGTGCCAGCAGTCCCCTGAGGGGGACAGGGGGTATGGGTGGCTACACCTTC; CDR3 protein: CASSPLRGTGGMGGYTF
J gene: TRBJ2-3; CDR3 length: 14; clone size: .; D gene: .; V gene: TRBV11-2; CDR3 DNA: TGTCCCGGCAGTCCTCTAGCGAACACAGATACGCAGTATTTT; CDR3 protein: CPGSPLANTDTQYF
J gene: TRBJ2-5; CDR3 length: 15; clone size: .; D gene: .; V gene: TRBV25-1; CDR3 DNA: TGTGCCAGCAGTGAATATCGCGGGGATAGCGAGACCCAGTACTTC; CDR3 protein: CASSEYRGDSETQYF
J gene: TRBJ2-3; CDR3 length: 15; clone size: .; D gene: .; V gene: TRBV20-1; CDR3 DNA: TGCAGTGTTAGAGGGTTTGGTGGGGTCACAGATACGCAGTATTTT; CDR3 protein: CSVRGFGGVTDTQYF
J gene: TRBJ1-2; CDR3 length: 13; clone size: few; D gene: .; V gene: TRBV20-1; CDR3 DNA: TGCAATGCTAGATCGGACGTTATCTATGGCTACACCTTC; CDR3 protein: CNARSDVIYGYTF
J gene: TRBJ2-6; CDR3 length: 14; clone size: .; D gene: .; V gene: TRBV20-1; CDR3 DNA: TGTAGTGCTCCGAAAGGGGCTGGGGCCAAAATCCTGACTTTC; CDR3 protein: CSAPKGAGAKILTF
J gene: TRBJ2-7; CDR3 length: 18; clone size: .; D gene: TRBD1; V gene: TRBV29-1; CDR3 DNA: TGCAGCGTTGAAGAGAGGCGATTCATCGGGACAGGGACCTACGAGCAGTACTTC; CDR3 protein: CSVEERRFIGTGTYEQYF
J gene: TRBJ1-5; CDR3 length: 14; clone size: .; D gene: .; V gene: TRBV5-5; CDR3 DNA: TGTGTCAGCAGCCTAGAGTGGGGGAATCAGCCCCAGCATTTT; CDR3 protein: CVSSLEWGNQPQHF
J gene: TRBJ2-2; CDR3 length: 18; clone size: .; D gene: TRBD2; V gene: TRBV20-1; CDR3 DNA: TGCAGTGCCAGAACTAAGCGGGGGGGCCCCGATGACACCGGGGAGCTGTTTTTT; CDR3 protein: CSARTKRGGPDDTGELFF
J gene: TRBJ2-1; CDR3 length: 14; clone size: .; D gene: TRBD1; V gene: TRBV20-1; CDR3 DNA: TGCAGTGCTCCCCGGCGGACAGGGGACAATGAGAAGTTCTTC; CDR3 protein: CSAPRRTGDNEKFF
J gene: TRBJ1-4; CDR3 length: 14; clone size: few; D gene: .; V gene: TRBV5-1; CDR3 DNA: TGCGCCAGCAGCCAGGACAGCCCTAATGAAAAACTGTTTTTT; CDR3 protein: CASSQDSPNEKLFF
J gene: TRBJ1-1; CDR3 length: 14; clone size: .; D gene: .; V gene: TRBV6-1; CDR3 DNA: TGTGCTAGCAGTTTTGATTCTTCGAACACTGAAGCTTTCTTT; CDR3 protein: CASSFDSSNTEAFF
J gene: TRBJ2-2; CDR3 length: 16; clone size: .; D gene: .; V gene: TRBV6-1; CDR3 DNA: TGTGCCAGCATACTACTCCAGGGGTCGAACACCGGGGAGCTGTTTTTT; CDR3 protein: CASILLQGSNTGELFF
J gene: TRBJ2-1; CDR3 length: 17; clone size: .; D gene: .; V gene: TRBV20-1; CDR3 DNA: TGCAGTGCCCCTTGGAATAGGGCGGCAAACTCCTACAATGGGCAGTTCTTC; CDR3 protein: CSAPWNRAANSYNGQFF
J gene: TRBJ1-1; CDR3 length: 14; clone size: .; D gene: .; V gene: TRBV5-1; CDR3 DNA: TGCGCCAGCAGCCCTGTGGACACCTACTCTGAAGCTTTCTTT; CDR3 protein: CASSPVDTYSEAFF
J gene: TRBJ2-4; CDR3 length: 16; clone size: .; D gene: TRBD1; V gene: TRBV5-5; CDR3 DNA: TGTGCCAGCAGCTTGCAGGGACAGCGGCCCAAAAACATTCAGTACTTC; CDR3 protein: CASSLQGQRPKNIQYF
J gene: TRBJ1-6; CDR3 length: 18; clone size: .; D gene: TRBD1; V gene: TRBV4-3; CDR3 DNA: TGCGCCAGCAGCCAAGACCCCCAAGCGGGACAGGGGAATCCACCCCTCCACTTT; CDR3 protein: CASSQDPQAGQGNPPLHF
J gene: TRBJ2-3; CDR3 length: 15; clone size: many; D gene: TRBD1; V gene: TRBV4-3; CDR3 DNA: TGCGCCAGCAGCCGAGGACAGGGGGCGACTGATACGCAGTATTTT; CDR3 protein: CASSRGQGATDTQYF
J gene: TRBJ2-1; CDR3 length: 15; clone size: many; D gene: .; V gene: TRBV20-1; CDR3 DNA: TGCAGTGCTAGAGATTCGGGAAAAGGACTCGATGAGCAGTTCTTC; CDR3 protein: CSARDSGKGLDEQFF
J gene: TRBJ2-7; CDR3 length: 13; clone size: .; D gene: .; V gene: TRBV2; CDR3 DNA: TGTGCCAGCAGTGCCGCCAGGGTAGGCGAGCAGTACTTC; CDR3 protein: CASSAARVGEQYF
J gene: TRBJ2-3; CDR3 length: 13; clone size: .; D gene: .; V gene: TRBV11-3; CDR3 DNA: TGTGCCAGTAGCTGTGAGGGAGCAGATACGCAGTATTTT; CDR3 protein: CASSCEGADTQYF
J gene: TRBJ2-1; CDR3 length: 15; clone size: .; D gene: .; V gene: TRBV20-1; CDR3 DNA: TGCAGTGCTAGAGATGGGACGGAATTGCACCGTGAGCAGTTATTC; CDR3 protein: CSARDGTELHREQLF
J gene: TRBJ1-2; CDR3 length: 16; clone size: .; D gene: TRBD1; V gene: TRBV6-5; CDR3 DNA: TGTGCTAGCACCCTCCCTTCATTGGGACAGGGGTTTGGCTACACCTTC; CDR3 protein: CASTLPSLGQGFGYTF
J gene: TRBJ2-5; CDR3 length: 14; clone size: .; D gene: .; V gene: TRBV11-1; CDR3 DNA: TGTGCTAGCAGCTTTACACCGGGTGAAGAGACCAAGTACTTC; CDR3 protein: CASSFTPGEETKYF
J gene: TRBJ2-3; CDR3 length: 17; clone size: .; D gene: .; V gene: TRBV20-1; CDR3 DNA: TGCAGTGCTAGCAGCCCACTAGTGGGGGGGCTAGGAGATACGCAGTATTTT; CDR3 protein: CSASSPLVGGLGDTQYF
J gene: TRBJ1-1; CDR3 length: 13; clone size: few; D gene: .; V gene: TRBV11-2; CDR3 DNA: TGTGCCAGCAACCACGACCGACAGGCTGAAGCTTTCTTT; CDR3 protein: CASNHDRQAEAFF
J gene: TRBJ2-3; CDR3 length: 17; clone size: .; D gene: TRBD2; V gene: TRBV5-4; CDR3 DNA: TGTGCCAGCAGCTTGATGGCTAGCGGGGGTGGAACAGATACGCAGTATTTT; CDR3 protein: CASSLMASGGGTDTQYF
J gene: TRBJ2-5; CDR3 length: 15; clone size: .; D gene: .; V gene: TRBV11-2; CDR3 DNA: TGTGTCAGCATCTTAGCTCCTAGAGAGGAAGAGACCCAGTACTTC; CDR3 protein: CVSILAPREEETQYF
J gene: TRBJ2-1; CDR3 length: 17; clone size: .; D gene: .; V gene: TRBV4-3; CDR3 DNA: TGCGCCAGCAGCCACACCACCGGGACCCAGTACCCGTATGAGCGGTTCTTC; CDR3 protein: CASSHTTGTQYPYERFF
J gene: TRBJ1-5; CDR3 length: 12; clone size: .; D gene: .; V gene: TRBV28; CDR3 DNA: TGTGCCAGTAGCACCGGTCCCGCATCGGGGCATTTT; CDR3 protein: CASSTGPASGHF